The 16 T cell receptor beta chains presented below share a single source sample, sequenced in a study of T cell responses to AZD1222 COVID-19 vaccine. The protocol was immunoSEQ multiplex PCR, while the TCRdb copy is restricted to in-frame clones and leaves out a portion. The sample records 95,000 to 150,000 clones, 85% to 95% being singletons. Material: peripheral blood, obtained on day 0 of AZD1222 vaccination. Receptor source: an adult in good health.

The CDR3 protein is CSARTAGYYGYTF. The CDR3 DNA sequence: TGCAGCGCCCGGACAGCAGGATACTATGGCTACACCTTC. The chain combines TRBV29-1 with TRBJ1-2; TRBD1 might be the D (6 bases). The germline V gene has CDR1 SQVTM and CDR2 ANQGSEA. V was cut by 7 bases and J by 3 bases, with 15 bases left in between. The CDR3 extends over 13 amino acids.

The V and J genes are TRBV5-1 and TRBJ2-7; 9 nucleotides match TRBD1. J gave up 6 bases and V 0 bases, and 4 bases lay outside the gene matches. Germline CDR1 and CDR2: SGHRS and YFSETQ. There are 14 residues in the CDR3. DNA for the CDR3: TGCGCCAGCAGCTTGGCCCACAGGGGGCGCGAGCAGTACTTC. This encodes CASSLAHRGREQYF.

The chain recombines TRBV7-3 with TRBJ2-1, with D possibly TRBD2 on 6 matching bases. Germline CDR1 SGHTA, CDR2 FQGTGA. This CDR3 has 15 amino acids. Trimming removed 3 bases from V and 7 bases from J, with 16 bases in between. DNA of the CDR3: TGTGCCAGCAGCTTTTATCCGGGACTGGAAAATGAGCAGTTCTTC. It yields the protein CASSFYPGLENEQFF. Complete variable domain (other parts from reference TRBV7-3 and TRBJ2-1): GAGVSQTPSNKVTEKGKYVELRCDPISGHTALYWYRQSLGQGPEFLIYFQGTGAADDSGLPNDRFFAVRPEGSVSTLKIQRTERGDSAVYLCASSFYPGLENEQFFGPGTRLTVL.

J is TRBJ1-5 and V is TRBV18; D possibly corresponds to TRBD1 (5 bases). Deletions cut 5 bases from V and 5 bases from J, with 10 bases between. The germline V gene encodes CDR1 KGHSH and CDR2 LQKENI. The CDR3 length is 13 residues. The CDR3 protein is CASSMGRDQPQHF. The CDR3 nucleotides read TGTGCCAGCTCAATGGGACGGGATCAGCCCCAGCATTTT.

In DNA form, the CDR3 reads TGTGCCAGCAGCAGGACAGGGGGCAATCAGCCCCAGCATTTT. The encoded protein is CASSRTGGNQPQHF. V and J are TRBV5-6 and TRBJ1-5, with 9 bases lining up with TRBD1. The germline CDR1 and CDR2 sequences are SGHDT and YYEEEE. CDR3 length: 14 amino acids. After removal of 4 bases from V and 2 bases from J, the junction contained 1 base not matched to a gene.

This clone was recorded once. The rearrangement joins TRBV6-5 to TRBJ1-2; TRBD1 is a possible D gene (6 bases). The CDR3 is 15 amino acids. The germline V gene encodes CDR1 MNHEY and CDR2 SVGAGI. Trimming left V 6 bases short and J 5 bases short, with 19 bases between. Written as DNA, the CDR3 is TGTGCCAGCAGCCTGACCCGGACAGAAGTTTATGGCTACACCTTC. It encodes CASSLTRTEVYGYTF.

In this sample, this clone turned up once. The chain joins TRBV10-3 to TRBJ2-3; 10 bases are shared with TRBD2. Germline V gene data show CDR1 as ENHRY and CDR2 as SYGVKD. V dropped 10 bases and J dropped 4; count of bases not matched to a gene: 5. The CDR3 consists of 13 residues. The CDR3 bases are TGTGCCACCCTAGCGGGAGAGGCAGATACGCAGTATTTT. Protein: CATLAGEADTQYF.

CDR3: CASSSTGSLNTEAFF. The CDR3 coding sequence is TGCGCCAGCAGCTCCACAGGGTCTCTGAACACTGAAGCTTTCTTT. The chain couples TRBV5-1 to TRBJ1-1; D might be TRBD1 (6 bases). CDR1 is SGHRS, CDR2 YFSETQ, per germline. There are 15 residues in the CDR3. Deletions cut 3 bases from V and 0 bases from J, with 12 bases between. The full variable domain, in which reference TRBV5-1 and TRBJ1-1 provide the parts outside the CDR3, is KAGVTQTPRYLIKTRGQQVTLSCSPISGHRSVSWYQQTPGQGLQFLFEYFSETQRNKGNFPGRFSGRQFSNSRSEMNVSTLELGDSALYLCASSSTGSLNTEAFFGQGTRLTVV.

This sequence joins TRBV18 and TRBJ2-2; 12 nucleotides match TRBD2. The CDR3 is 16 amino acids. Germline assignment: CDR1 KGHSH and CDR2 LQKENI. V gave up 4 bases and J gave up 4 bases; unmatched junction bases: 4. The CDR3 loop is CASSLTSGRGTGELFF. CDR3 bases: TGTGCCAGCTCACTGACTAGCGGGAGAGGCACCGGGGAGCTGTTTTTT. The full variable domain, rest sourced from reference TRBV18 and TRBJ2-2, is NAGVMQNPRHLVRRRGQEARLRCSPMKGHSHVYWYRQLPEEGLKFMVYLQKENIIDESGMPKERFSAEFPKEGPSILRIQQVVRGDSAAYFCASSLTSGRGTGELFFGEGSRLTVL.

V and J are TRBV7-8 and TRBJ2-7; D may match TRBD1 or TRBD2 (5 bases each). CDR3 length: 15 residues. Per germline, CDR1 SGHVS and CDR2 FQNEAQ. The V and J ends lost 4 bases and 8 bases respectively, with 21 bases between them. Here the CDR3 reads CASSSGALGVVKQYV. CDR3 nucleotide sequence: TGTGCCAGCAGCTCTGGGGCCCTGGGGGTAGTCAAGCAGTACGTC.

This chain connects TRBV18 to TRBJ1-1; 12 bases fit TRBD1. This CDR3 has 18 residues. V lost 4 bases and J lost 4; bases outside the gene matches: 13. Germline CDR1 KGHSH, CDR2 LQKENI. CDR3 residues: CASSLLPGQGASSTEAFF. CDR3 DNA: TGTGCCAGCTCACTCCTCCCGGGACAGGGGGCGAGTAGCACTGAAGCTTTCTTT.

The V call is TRBV6-1, the J call TRBJ1-5, with D uncertain. V dropped 2 bases and J dropped 4 bases, with 12 bases sitting between them. There are 15 residues in the CDR3. CDR1 and CDR2 (germline): MNHNS, SASEGT. The CDR3: CASSEQLPQNQPQHF. The CDR3 nucleotides read TGTGCCAGCAGTGAACAGCTGCCCCAGAATCAGCCCCAGCATTTT.

The rearrangement links TRBV5-4 to TRBJ1-5; D unresolved. Germline assignment: CDR1 SGHNT and CDR2 YYREEE (reference sequence). This CDR3 has 13 residues. Trimming removed 0 bases at V and 1 base at J, with 2 bases between. The DNA of the CDR3 is TGTGCCAGCAGCTTGGCCAGCAATCAGCCCCAGCATTTT. This codes for CASSLASNQPQHF.

This clone is a singleton in its sample. The chain is built from TRBV7-9 and TRBJ1-1; TRBD1 matches at 8 bases. Germline CDR1 is SEHNR and CDR2 is FQNEAQ (reference sequence). This CDR3 comprises 15 residues. The ends lost 5 bases at V and 1 base at J; junction bases unmatched: 6. CDR3 sequence reads: CASSPGQGTNTEAFF. The CDR3 bases are TGTGCCAGCAGCCCCGGACAGGGAACGAACACTGAAGCTTTCTTT.

The chain couples TRBV5-5 to TRBJ2-1, with D possibly being TRBD2 (5 bases). The CDR3 sequence is 16 residues long. V was shortened by 4 bases and J by 0 bases, with 14 bases between the two germline ends. Germline V gene sequence: CDR1 SGHKS, CDR2 YYEKEE (reference sequence). The CDR3 coding sequence is TGTGCCAGCAGCCGGGGATGGGGTAGCTCCTACAATGAGCAGTTCTTC. Protein: CASSRGWGSSYNEQFF.

This clone was seen only a few times. The genes are TRBV18 and TRBJ2-1; 9 nucleotides align to TRBD1. The CDR3 is 15 amino acids. Germline CDR1 reads KGHSH; CDR2 reads LQKENI. V was clipped by 3 bases and J by 6 bases; unmatched bases: 6. CDR3 coding DNA: TGTGCCAGCTCACCCGGGACAGGGAGAGGCAATGAGCAGTTCTTC. Amino acid sequence: CASSPGTGRGNEQFF.